This T cell receptor (beta chain) was recovered during a study of cytomegalovirus exposure and HLA in healthy donors. This clone was seen a single time. Use of 60 Vbeta and 13 Jbeta primers characterized the PCR. Libraries were prepared by immunoSEQ multiplex PCR; TCRdb keeps only in-frame clonotypes and omits some of them. Of around 150,000 clones detected, roughly 80% appear once; the ten largest clones hold 2.2%. This CDR3 spans 15 amino acids. Deletions cut 1 base from V and 5 bases from J, with 14 bases between. Germline V gene data show CDR1 as MDHEN and CDR2 as SYDVKM. The sequenced sample was PBMCs. This clonotype was obtained from a man younger than 40 in good health and CMV-seronegative. The V call is TRBV28, the J call TRBJ1-2; TRBD1 is a possible D gene (5 bases). In nucleotides, the CDR3 is TGTGCCAGCAGTTTATCGGTTCCGGGGGGTTATGGCTACACCTTC. Its translation is CASSLSVPGGYGYTF.